These 17 T cell receptor beta chains originate from one sample sequenced in a study of sequential checkpoint blockade in melanoma (dated by TCRdb to 2018 to 2020). Library generation was performed with the immunoSEQ multiplex PCR assay. Sourced from immuneACCESS, this table was stored by TCRdb with only in-frame sequences that have V and J called. A share of the clones is absent; for the studies checked, an unresolved V gene accounts for under half, and the remainder has no known explanation. Recorded for this sample are 13,000 or so clones; approximately 68% of them occurred a single time. Together, the top ten hold about 24% of the sample. The treatment or condition label here, explained by the study, means: randomized to nivolumab then ipilimumab (arm A) or the reverse (arm B). Sequenced material: CD8+ T cells sorted from blood (inferred from file names), taken from a patient given nivolumab and ipilimumab in sequence. Every receptor here comes from a human donor with melanoma.

V is TRBV29-1 and J is TRBJ2-5; the D gene is possibly TRBD2 (6 bases). Germline-derived CDR1 and CDR2 are SQVTM and ANQGSEA. Trimming removed 8 bases at V and 4 bases at J, with 20 bases between. The CDR3 covers 14 residues. The CDR3 here is CSITQWRGGETQYF. In DNA, the CDR3 is TGCAGCATTACCCAATGGAGGGGTGGAGAGACCCAGTACTTC.

The V call is TRBV2, the J call TRBJ2-1; 7 bases are shared with TRBD1. The CDR3 length is 15 residues. Germline V gives CDR1 SNHLY, CDR2 FYNNEI. Germline trimming cut 1 base from V and 6 bases from J; bases unmatched to any gene: 6. This CDR3 is CASSEGQGYSNEQFF. In DNA, the CDR3 is TGTGCCAGCAGTGAAGGACAGGGTTATTCCAATGAGCAGTTCTTC.

The chain has TRBV6-5 and TRBJ2-7, with D unclear. Germline V gene lookup returns CDR1 MNHEY and CDR2 SVGAGI. V gave up 3 bases and J gave up 5 bases, with 14 bases separating them. There are 14 residues in the CDR3. As DNA, the CDR3 is TGTGCCAGCAGTTATAATAATCCGGGTGACGAGCAGTACTTC. This translates into CASSYNNPGDEQYF.

This clone was seen once. The chain uses TRBV6-5 and TRBJ1-2, with D possibly matching TRBD1 (6 bases). This CDR3 is built from 14 residues. Trimming took off 4 bases at V and 3 bases at J, with 12 bases between the two ends. Germline CDR1 is MNHEY and CDR2 is SVGAGI. This CDR3 is CASSFTGMDYGYTF. As DNA, the CDR3 is TGTGCCAGCAGTTTTACAGGGATGGACTATGGCTACACCTTC.

The chain recombines TRBV11-2 with TRBJ2-7, with 8 nucleotides matching TRBD1. The junction had 0 bases not matched to a gene; V was cut back by 1 base and J by 4 bases. In germline, CDR1 is SGHAT, CDR2 FQNNGV. The CDR3 runs to 13 residues. CDR3 nucleotide sequence: TGTGCCAGCAGCTTAGGGACAGGGTACGAGCAGTACTTC. It encodes CASSLGTGYEQYF.

V is TRBV5-1 and J is TRBJ1-6, with TRBD1 as a possible D gene (6 bases). Germline V CDR1 and CDR2: SGHRS, YFSETQ. The V end lost 2 bases, the J end lost 0 bases, and 15 bases lay between the germline ends. The length of the CDR3 is 18 residues. DNA of the CDR3: TGCGCCAGCAGCTTCGGACAGTCCAGGAGCTCCTATAATTCACCCCTCCACTTT. Translation: CASSFGQSRSSYNSPLHF.

The chain is built from TRBV27 and TRBJ2-5; 7 bases are shared with TRBD1. The DNA end favors TRBJ2-7, so the J call may be wrong. The CDR3 length is 16 residues. Germline V CDR1 and CDR2: MNHEY, SMNVEV (reference sequence). The CDR3 DNA reads TGTGCCAGCAGTTTATTAGGGGGCGACCTCCCCTACGAGCAGTACTTC. Its translation is CASSLLGGDLPYEQYF.

This clone has just a few counts. The gene calls are TRBV5-1 and TRBJ1-4; D is unresolved. Looked up from germline, CDR1 is SGHRS and CDR2 is YFSETQ. V was cut by 3 bases and J by 8 bases, with 8 bases left in between. The CDR3 has 12 residues. CDR3 bases: TGCGCCAGCAGCTCCGAGGGAGAAAAACTGTTTTTT. Protein: CASSSEGEKLFF.

This clone appeared a few times. The V and J genes are TRBV27 and TRBJ2-7; 9 nucleotides align to TRBD2. This CDR3 spans 16 amino acids. Germline CDR1 MNHEY, CDR2 SMNVEV (reference sequence). With V trimmed by 0 bases and J by 6 bases, 9 bases remained unmatched. The CDR3 sequence is CASSLSGWGGRAEQYF. The CDR3 nucleotides read TGTGCCAGCAGTTTATCTGGTTGGGGCGGGAGGGCCGAGCAGTACTTC.

The chain is built from TRBV9 and TRBJ2-3, with 9 positions matching TRBD2. V shed 0 bases and J 4 bases; nucleotides not matched to a gene: 0. Germline V lookup: CDR1 SGDLS, CDR2 YYNGEE. The CDR3 spans 14 residues. The CDR3 nucleotides read TGTGCCAGCAGCGTAGGCGGGGGGGCAGATACGCAGTATTTT. Protein: CASSVGGGADTQYF.

There are a few counts of this clone. This chain connects TRBV27 to TRBJ1-2; D is unclear. CDR1 and CDR2 (germline): MNHEY, SMNVEV (reference sequence). This CDR3 spans 13 amino acids. The V end was cut by 7 bases, the J end by 0 bases, with 9 bases between. The CDR3 coding sequence is TGTGCCAGCACCTCGGGTACTAACTATGGCTACACCTTC. The encoded protein is CASTSGTNYGYTF.

The rearrangement links TRBV7-6 to TRBJ2-5; perhaps TRBD1 as D (5 bases). The J call may be wrong; the DNA end is better matched by TRBJ2-7. Per germline, CDR1 SGHVS and CDR2 FNYEAQ. CDR3 length: 15 amino acids. The CDR3 spells CASSPKKGQTYEQYF. The CDR3 coding sequence is TGTGCCAGCAGCCCAAAGAAAGGACAAACCTACGAGCAGTACTTC.

This clone was seen more than once but under ten times. This rearrangement joins TRBV9 to TRBJ2-5, with a possible D match to TRBD2 (6 bases). The CDR3 has 15 amino acids. Germline CDR1 reads SGDLS; CDR2 reads YYNGEE. The V end lost 0 bases, the J end lost 2 bases, and 11 bases lay between the germline ends. CDR3: CASSVGGGLQETQYF. The DNA for the CDR3 is TGTGCCAGCAGCGTAGGGGGAGGCTTACAAGAGACCCAGTACTTC.

V is TRBV28 and J is TRBJ1-5; a weak D match, TRBD1 (5 bases). V dropped 2 bases and J dropped 5 bases, with 13 bases sitting between them. This CDR3 is 15 amino acids long. The germline V gene has CDR1 MDHEN and CDR2 SYDVKM. CDR3 in amino acids: CASSLVSREDQPQHF. Here the CDR3 DNA reads TGTGCCAGCAGTTTAGTATCCAGGGAGGATCAGCCCCAGCATTTT.

The chain carries TRBV19 and TRBJ2-7; 11 positions agree with TRBD1. The ends lost 6 bases at V and 3 bases at J; junction bases unmatched: 7. The length of the CDR3 is 15 residues. In germline, CDR1 is LNHDA, CDR2 SQIVND (reference sequence). Written as DNA, the CDR3 is TGTGCCAGTAGGACCGGGACAGGGGGTTTCTACGAGCAGTACTTC. It encodes CASRTGTGGFYEQYF.

The rearrangement links TRBV4-1 to TRBJ1-1, with D perhaps TRBD1 (6 bases). V was trimmed by 2 bases and J by 0 bases, leaving 16 bases between them. The CDR3 consists of 17 residues. Germline values: CDR1 MGHRA, CDR2 YSYEKL. The CDR3 region is CASSQTTGIEVNTEAFF. The CDR3 nucleotides read TGCGCCAGCAGCCAAACCACAGGGATAGAGGTGAACACTGAAGCTTTCTTT.

CDR3 residues: CAWSKTGGQYF. CDR3 DNA: TGTGCCTGGAGTAAGACAGGGGGGCAGTACTTC. J is TRBJ2-7 and V is TRBV30; 9 nucleotides align to TRBD1. The germline gives CDR1 GTSNPN, CDR2 SVGIG (reference sequence). Trimming at V came to 2 bases and at J to 9 bases, leaving 2 bases not matched to a gene. The CDR3 contains 11 residues.